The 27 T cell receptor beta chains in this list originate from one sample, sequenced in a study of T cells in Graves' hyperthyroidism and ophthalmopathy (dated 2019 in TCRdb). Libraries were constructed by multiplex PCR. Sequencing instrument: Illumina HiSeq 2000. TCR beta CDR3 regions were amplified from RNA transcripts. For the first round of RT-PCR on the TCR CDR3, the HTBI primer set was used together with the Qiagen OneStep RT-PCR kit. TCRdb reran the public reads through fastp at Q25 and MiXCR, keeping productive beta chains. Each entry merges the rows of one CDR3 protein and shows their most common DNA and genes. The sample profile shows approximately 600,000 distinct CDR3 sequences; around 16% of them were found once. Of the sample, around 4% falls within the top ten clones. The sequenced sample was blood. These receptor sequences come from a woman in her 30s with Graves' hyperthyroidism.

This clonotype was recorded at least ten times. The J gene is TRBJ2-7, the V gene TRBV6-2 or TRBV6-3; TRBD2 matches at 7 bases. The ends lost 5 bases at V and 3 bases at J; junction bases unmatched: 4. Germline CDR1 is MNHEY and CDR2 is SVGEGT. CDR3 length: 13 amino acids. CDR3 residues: CASSRLADYEQYF. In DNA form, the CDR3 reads TGTGCCAGCAGTCGACTAGCAGACTACGAGCAGTACTTC.

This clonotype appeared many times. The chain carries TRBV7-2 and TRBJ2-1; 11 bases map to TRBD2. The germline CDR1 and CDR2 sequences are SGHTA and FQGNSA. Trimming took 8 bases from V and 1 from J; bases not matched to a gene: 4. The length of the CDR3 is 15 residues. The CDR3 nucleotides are TGTGCCAGCGGTAGCGGGAGGGGATCCTACAATGAGCAGTTCTTC. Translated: CASGSGRGSYNEQFF.

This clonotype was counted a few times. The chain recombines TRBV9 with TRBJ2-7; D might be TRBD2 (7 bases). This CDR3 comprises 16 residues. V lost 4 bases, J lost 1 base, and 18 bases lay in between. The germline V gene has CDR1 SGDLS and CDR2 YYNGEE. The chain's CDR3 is CASSPRGAGSSYEQYF. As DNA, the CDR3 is TGTGCCAGCAGCCCTCGGGGGGCAGGGAGTTCCTACGAGCAGTACTTC.

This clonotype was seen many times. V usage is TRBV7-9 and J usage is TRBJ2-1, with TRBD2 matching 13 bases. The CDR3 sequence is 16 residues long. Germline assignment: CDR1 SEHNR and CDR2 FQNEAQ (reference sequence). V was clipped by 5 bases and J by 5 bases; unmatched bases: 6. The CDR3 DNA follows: TGTGCCAGCAGCGGAACTAGCGGGAGGGCCCACAATGAGCAGTTCTTC. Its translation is CASSGTSGRAHNEQFF.

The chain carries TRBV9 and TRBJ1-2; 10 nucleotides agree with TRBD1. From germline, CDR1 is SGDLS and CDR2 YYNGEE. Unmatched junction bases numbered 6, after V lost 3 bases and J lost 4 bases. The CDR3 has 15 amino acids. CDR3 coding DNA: TGTGCCAGCAGCGCCCCCGGGACAGGGGTCTATGGCTACACCTTC. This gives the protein CASSAPGTGVYGYTF.

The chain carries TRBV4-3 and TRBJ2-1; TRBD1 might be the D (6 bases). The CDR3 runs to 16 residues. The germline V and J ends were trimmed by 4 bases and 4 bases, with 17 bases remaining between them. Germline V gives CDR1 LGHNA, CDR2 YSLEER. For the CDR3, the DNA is TGCGCCAGCAGCCGAGCCTACCGGACAGCATACAATGAGCAGTTCTTC. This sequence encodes CASSRAYRTAYNEQFF.

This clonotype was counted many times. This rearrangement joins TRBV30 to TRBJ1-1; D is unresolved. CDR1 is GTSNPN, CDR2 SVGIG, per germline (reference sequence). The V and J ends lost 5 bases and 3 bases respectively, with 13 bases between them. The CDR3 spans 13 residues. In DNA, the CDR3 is TGTGCCTGGGTCGAGGGAGGAGACACTGAAGCTTTCTTT. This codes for CAWVEGGDTEAFF.

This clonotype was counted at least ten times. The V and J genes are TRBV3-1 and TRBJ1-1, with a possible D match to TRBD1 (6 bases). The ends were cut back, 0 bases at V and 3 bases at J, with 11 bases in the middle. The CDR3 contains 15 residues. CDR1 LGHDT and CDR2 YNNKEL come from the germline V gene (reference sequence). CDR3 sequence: CASSQDLGGHTEAFF. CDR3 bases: TGTGCCAGCAGCCAAGATTTGGGGGGCCACACTGAAGCTTTCTTT. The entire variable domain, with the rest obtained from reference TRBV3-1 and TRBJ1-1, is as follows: DTAVSQTPKYLVTQMGNDKSIKCEQNLGHDTMYWYKQDSKKFLKIMFSYNNKELIINETVPNRFSPKSPDKAHLNLHINSLELGDSAVYFCASSQDLGGHTEAFFGQGTRLTVV.

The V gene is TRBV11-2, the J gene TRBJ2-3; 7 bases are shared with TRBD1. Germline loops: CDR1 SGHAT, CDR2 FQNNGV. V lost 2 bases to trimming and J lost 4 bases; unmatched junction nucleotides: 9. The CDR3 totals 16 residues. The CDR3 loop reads CASSLHTYRGADTQYF. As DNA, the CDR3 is TGTGCCAGCAGCTTACACACCTACAGGGGAGCAGATACGCAGTATTTT.

Here the CDR3 DNA reads TGTGCCACCATGGACGGGACTAGCGGGAGTTGGACAGATACGCAGTATTTT. It specifies CATMDGTSGSWTDTQYF. The chain carries TRBV24-1 and TRBJ2-3, with 14 bases identical to TRBD2. CDR3 length: 17 amino acids. Germline V gene data show CDR1 as KGHDR and CDR2 as SFDVKD. J was trimmed by 3 bases and V by 8 bases; bases with no gene match: 9.

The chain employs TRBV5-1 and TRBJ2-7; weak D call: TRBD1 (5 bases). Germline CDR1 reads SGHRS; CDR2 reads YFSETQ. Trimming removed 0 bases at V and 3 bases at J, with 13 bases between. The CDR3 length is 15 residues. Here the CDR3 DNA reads TGCGCCAGCAGCTTGGAGGGCCGACAGTTCTACGAGCAGTACTTC. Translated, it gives CASSLEGRQFYEQYF.

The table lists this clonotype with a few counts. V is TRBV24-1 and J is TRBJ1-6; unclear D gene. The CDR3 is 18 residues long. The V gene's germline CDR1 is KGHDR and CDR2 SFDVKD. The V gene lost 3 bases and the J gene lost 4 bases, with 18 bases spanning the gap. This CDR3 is CATSDPIGPHHYNSPLHF. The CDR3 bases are TGTGCCACCAGTGATCCCATTGGCCCGCACCATTATAATTCACCCCTCCACTTT.

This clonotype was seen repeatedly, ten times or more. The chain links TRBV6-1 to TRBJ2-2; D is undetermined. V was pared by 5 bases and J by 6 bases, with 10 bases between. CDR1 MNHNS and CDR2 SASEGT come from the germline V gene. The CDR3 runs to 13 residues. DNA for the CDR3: TGTGCCAGCAGTTTTCAGTCATCCGGGGAGCTGTTTTTT. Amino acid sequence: CASSFQSSGELFF.

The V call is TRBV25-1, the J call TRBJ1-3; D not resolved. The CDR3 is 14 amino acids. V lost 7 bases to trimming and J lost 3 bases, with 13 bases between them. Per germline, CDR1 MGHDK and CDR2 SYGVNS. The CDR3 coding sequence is TGTGCCAGCACCCCTCGGGATGGTGGAAACACCATATATTTT. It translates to CASTPRDGGNTIYF.

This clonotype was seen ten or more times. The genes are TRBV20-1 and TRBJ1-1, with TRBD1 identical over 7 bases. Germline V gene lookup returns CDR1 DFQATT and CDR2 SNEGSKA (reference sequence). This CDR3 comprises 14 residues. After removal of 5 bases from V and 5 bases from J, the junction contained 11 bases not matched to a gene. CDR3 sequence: CSALPTGIRTEAFF. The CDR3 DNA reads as TGCAGTGCTTTACCGACAGGGATTAGAACTGAAGCTTTCTTT.

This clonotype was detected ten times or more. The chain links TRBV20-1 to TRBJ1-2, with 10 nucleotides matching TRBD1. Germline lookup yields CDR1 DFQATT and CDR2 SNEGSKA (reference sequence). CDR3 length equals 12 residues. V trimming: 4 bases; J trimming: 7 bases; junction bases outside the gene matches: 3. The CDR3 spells CSAMTGGSGYTF. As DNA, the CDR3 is TGCAGTGCTATGACAGGGGGCAGTGGCTACACCTTC.

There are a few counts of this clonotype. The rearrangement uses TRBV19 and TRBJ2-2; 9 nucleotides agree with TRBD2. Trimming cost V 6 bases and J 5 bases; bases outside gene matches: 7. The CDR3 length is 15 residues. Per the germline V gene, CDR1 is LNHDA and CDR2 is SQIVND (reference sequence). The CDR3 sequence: CASRRSGSMTGELFF. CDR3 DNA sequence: TGTGCCAGTAGGCGTAGCGGGAGTATGACCGGGGAGCTGTTTTTT.

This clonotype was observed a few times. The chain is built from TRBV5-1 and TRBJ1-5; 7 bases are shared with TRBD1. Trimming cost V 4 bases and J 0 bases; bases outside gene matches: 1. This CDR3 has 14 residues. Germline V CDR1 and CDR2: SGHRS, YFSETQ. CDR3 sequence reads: CASSTGDSNQPQHF. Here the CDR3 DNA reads TGCGCCAGCAGCACAGGGGATAGCAATCAGCCCCAGCATTTT.

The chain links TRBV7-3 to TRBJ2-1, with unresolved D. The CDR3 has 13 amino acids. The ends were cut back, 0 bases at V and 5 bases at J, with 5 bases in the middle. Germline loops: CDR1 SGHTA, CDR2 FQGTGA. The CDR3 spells CASSLTLNNEQFF. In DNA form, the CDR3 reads TGTGCCAGCAGCTTAACTCTAAACAATGAGCAGTTCTTC.

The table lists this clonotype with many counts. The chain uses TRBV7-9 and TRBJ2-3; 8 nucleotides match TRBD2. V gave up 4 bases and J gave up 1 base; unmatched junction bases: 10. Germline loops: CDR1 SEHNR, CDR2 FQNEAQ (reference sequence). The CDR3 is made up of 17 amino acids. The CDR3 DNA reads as TGTGCCAGCAGCTCCACTCGAACTAGCGGAGGCACAGATACGCAGTATTTT. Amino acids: CASSSTRTSGGTDTQYF.

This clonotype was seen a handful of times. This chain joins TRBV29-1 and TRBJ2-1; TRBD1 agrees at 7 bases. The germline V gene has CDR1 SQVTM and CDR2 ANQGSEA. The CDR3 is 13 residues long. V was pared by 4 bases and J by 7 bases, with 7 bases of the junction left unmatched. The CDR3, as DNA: TGCAGCGTTGCAGGGGGAAAGAGGAATGAGCAGTTCTTC. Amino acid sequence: CSVAGGKRNEQFF.

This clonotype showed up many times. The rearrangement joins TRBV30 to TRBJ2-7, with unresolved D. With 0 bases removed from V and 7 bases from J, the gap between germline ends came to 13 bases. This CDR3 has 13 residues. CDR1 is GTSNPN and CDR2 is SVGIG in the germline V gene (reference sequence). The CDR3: CAWSVIGVAEQYF. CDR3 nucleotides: TGTGCCTGGAGTGTAATTGGGGTGGCAGAGCAGTACTTC.

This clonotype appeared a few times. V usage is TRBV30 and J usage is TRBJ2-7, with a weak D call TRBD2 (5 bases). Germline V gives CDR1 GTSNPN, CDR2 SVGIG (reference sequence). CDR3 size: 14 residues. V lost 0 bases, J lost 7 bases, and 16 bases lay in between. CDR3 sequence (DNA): TGTGCCTGGAGTGTACGGTGGGTCCCGGGGGAGCAGTACTTC. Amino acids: CAWSVRWVPGEQYF.

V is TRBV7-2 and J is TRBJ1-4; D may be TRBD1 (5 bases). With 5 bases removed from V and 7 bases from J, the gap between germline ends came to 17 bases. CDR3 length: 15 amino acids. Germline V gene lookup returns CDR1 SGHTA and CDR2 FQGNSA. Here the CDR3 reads CASSPGTGVVEKLFF. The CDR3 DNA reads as TGTGCCAGCAGCCCAGGGACGGGGGTCGTTGAAAAACTGTTTTTT.

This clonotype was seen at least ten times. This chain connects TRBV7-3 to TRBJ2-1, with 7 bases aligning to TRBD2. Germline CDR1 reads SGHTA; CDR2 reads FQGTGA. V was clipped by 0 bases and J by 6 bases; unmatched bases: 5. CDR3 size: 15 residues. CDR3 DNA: TGTGCCAGCAGCTTAACGAACGGGAGGTTCAATGAGCAGTTCTTC. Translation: CASSLTNGRFNEQFF.

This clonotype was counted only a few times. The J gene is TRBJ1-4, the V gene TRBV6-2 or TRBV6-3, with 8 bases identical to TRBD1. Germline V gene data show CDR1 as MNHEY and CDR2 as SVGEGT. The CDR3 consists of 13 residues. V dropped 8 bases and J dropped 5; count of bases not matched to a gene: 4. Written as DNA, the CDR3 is TGTGCCAGCTGGCGGACAGGGAATGAAAAACTGTTTTTT. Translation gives CASWRTGNEKLFF.

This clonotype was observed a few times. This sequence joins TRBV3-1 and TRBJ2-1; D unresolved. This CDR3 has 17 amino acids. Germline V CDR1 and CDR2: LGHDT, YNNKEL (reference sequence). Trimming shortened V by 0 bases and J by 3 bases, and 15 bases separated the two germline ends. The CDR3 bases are TGTGCCAGCAGCCAAGACGCAATAGGATCAGGCTACAATGAGCAGTTCTTC. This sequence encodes CASSQDAIGSGYNEQFF.